This T cell receptor (beta chain) was recovered during a study of blood T cell repertoires in COVID-19. Study-level background: In each case, the material was cDNA or gDNA derived from T cells, B-cell-depleted T cells, or PBMCs.

This clone has only one observation. This study enrolled people aged about 18 to 90 from about 24 US geographic areas. Participant reports of clinical history set cohort assignment. Donors in Cohort 3 who had recovered were those with two negative PCRs, healthcare professional clearance, or resolution of their symptoms. Method: immunoSEQ multiplex PCR; TCRdb's copy keeps in-frame clones and lacks some. The table has roughly 300,000 clones, 80% to 90% seen once. The receptor's source is a woman between 25 and 40 years old who had recovered from COVID-19. Sequencing was carried out using PBMCs or T cells enriched from blood (not recorded which).

CDR3 DNA: TGTGCCAGTAGTACCGAACAGAAACAGGGCTACACCTTC. This encodes CASSTEQKQGYTF. V gene TRBV19 combines with J gene TRBJ1-2; D gene unclear. V lost 4 bases and J 8 bases, leaving 14 bases between the germline ends. Germline V gene lookup returns CDR1 LNHDA and CDR2 SQIVND (reference sequence). The CDR3 has 13 amino acids.